These 18 T cell receptor beta chains share one sample of origin, sequenced in a study of identifying expanded T cells in peripheral blood. The protocol was immunoSEQ multiplex PCR, while the TCRdb copy is restricted to in-frame clones and leaves out a portion. The table shows around 57,000 clones, with around 87% occurring only once. Material: blood. These receptors came from a person aged 18 to 75 in good health.

J is TRBJ2-1 and V is TRBV5-4; 15 bases align to TRBD2. This CDR3 comprises 18 residues. Germline loops: CDR1 SGHNT, CDR2 YYREEE (reference sequence). V lost 4 bases to trimming and J lost 7 bases; unmatched junction nucleotides: 12. The CDR3 nucleotides read TGTGCCAGCAGCCCTAGGACTAGCGGGGGGGCCAGCAAGAATGAGCAGTTCTTC. Translation gives CASSPRTSGGASKNEQFF.

The V call is TRBV27, the J call TRBJ2-5; a possible D gene is TRBD2 (5 bases). This CDR3 has 15 residues. Trimming left V 5 bases short and J 5 bases short, with 18 bases between. Per the germline V gene, CDR1 is MNHEY and CDR2 is SMNVEV (reference sequence). CDR3 residues: CASSPRGGLAETQYF. The CDR3, as DNA: TGTGCCAGCAGTCCCCGCGGCGGACTGGCGGAGACCCAGTACTTC.

The rearrangement uses TRBV7-2 and TRBJ2-5, with D perhaps given as TRBD1 or TRBD2 (5 bases each). Trimming took 1 base from V and 4 from J, leaving 10 bases between them. CDR3 size: 14 residues. Germline loops: CDR1 SGHTA, CDR2 FQGNSA. As DNA, the CDR3 is TGTGCCAGCAGCTTAGGTCCGGGACCAGAGACCCAGTACTTC. Translated, it gives CASSLGPGPETQYF. The entire variable domain, with the rest obtained from reference TRBV7-2 and TRBJ2-5, is as follows: GAGVSQSPSNKVTEKGKDVELRCDPISGHTALYWYRQSLGQGLEFLIYFQGNSAPDKSGLPSDRFSAERTGGSVSTLTIQRTQQEDSAVYLCASSLGPGPETQYFGPGTRLLVL.

The chain is built from TRBV10-3 and TRBJ1-6, with 7 nucleotides matching TRBD1. Germline V gives CDR1 ENHRY, CDR2 SYGVKD. Losses at the gene ends were 0 bases for V and 5 bases for J; bases not matched to a gene: 1. The CDR3 is made up of 15 amino acids. The CDR3 loop reads CAISESGQNNSPLHF. The CDR3 region has the DNA TGTGCCATCAGTGAGTCGGGACAGAATAATTCACCCCTCCACTTT.

The V gene is TRBV14, the J gene TRBJ2-1, with 14 bases that match TRBD2. The germline gives CDR1 SGHDN, CDR2 FVKESK. The CDR3 covers 16 residues. J gave up 10 bases and V 2 bases, and 7 bases lay outside the gene matches. The chain's CDR3 is CASSQRGLAGATEQFF. CDR3 coding DNA: TGTGCCAGCAGCCAACGGGGACTAGCGGGGGCAACCGAGCAGTTCTTC.

Within the sample, this clone is medium-sized. The chain has TRBV2 and TRBJ1-5; D unresolved. Trimming took off 6 bases at V and 3 bases at J, with 12 bases between the two ends. Germline V gives CDR1 SNHLY, CDR2 FYNNEI. The CDR3 covers 14 residues. The CDR3 here is CASSLWAANQPQHF. For the CDR3, the DNA is TGTGCCAGCAGCTTGTGGGCCGCCAATCAGCCCCAGCATTTT. Variable domain in full (rest from reference TRBV2 and TRBJ1-5): EPEVTQTPSHQVTQMGQEVILRCVPISNHLYFYWYRQILGQKVEFLVSFYNNEISEKSEIFDDQFSVERPDGSNFTLKIRSTKLEDSAMYFCASSLWAANQPQHFGDGTRLSIL.

The chain employs TRBV30 and TRBJ2-3; D uncertain. Looked up from germline, CDR1 is GTSNPN and CDR2 is SVGIG (reference sequence). This CDR3 contains 12 residues. Trimming shortened V by 3 bases and J by 0 bases, and 4 bases separated the two germline ends. The CDR3 DNA reads TGTGCCTGGAGAGGGAGCACAGATACGCAGTATTTT. It codes for CAWRGSTDTQYF.

J is TRBJ2-3 and V is TRBV4-1; D not certain. The CDR3 is 16 residues long. Germline-derived CDR1 and CDR2 are MGHRA and YSYEKL. V gave up 0 bases and J gave up 2 bases, with 12 bases separating them. The CDR3 loop is CASSQDVGLATDTQYF. For the CDR3, the DNA is TGCGCCAGCAGCCAAGACGTCGGCCTGGCCACAGATACGCAGTATTTT.

The chain links TRBV11-2 to TRBJ1-1; the match to TRBD1 covers 10 bases. This CDR3 contains 16 residues. The ends lost 5 bases at V and 6 bases at J; junction bases unmatched: 12. Per germline, CDR1 SGHAT and CDR2 FQNNGV. The CDR3 loop reads CASSNLGQGLRAEAFF. CDR3 sequence (DNA): TGTGCCAGCAGCAACCTGGGACAGGGGTTGAGGGCTGAAGCTTTCTTT.

This chain joins TRBV2 and TRBJ2-7; D may be TRBD1 or TRBD2 (5 bases each). V dropped 3 bases and J dropped 6 bases, with 12 bases sitting between them. From germline, CDR1 is SNHLY and CDR2 FYNNEI. The CDR3 sequence is 13 residues long. The CDR3 region is CASSDSRGAEQYF. CDR3 bases: TGTGCCAGCAGTGATAGTAGGGGAGCCGAGCAGTACTTC.

The chain is built from TRBV15 and TRBJ2-3; unclear D gene. V dropped 5 bases and J dropped 6 bases, with 12 bases sitting between them. Germline values: CDR1 LNHNV, CDR2 YYDKDF (reference sequence). The CDR3 totals 13 residues. As DNA, the CDR3 is TGTGCCACCAGCCCCGGGCATTCCGATACGCAGTATTTT. Translation: CATSPGHSDTQYF.

This clone has a single count. V gene TRBV20-1 combines with J gene TRBJ2-2; unclear D gene. CDR3 length: 11 amino acids. The V gene's germline CDR1 is DFQATT and CDR2 SNEGSKA (reference sequence). Trimming shortened V by 7 bases and J by 5 bases, and 8 bases separated the two germline ends. Written as DNA, the CDR3 is TGCAGTGTTGTGGTGACCGGGGAGCTGTTTTTT. It encodes CSVVVTGELFF.

This clone was detected only once. The V and J genes are TRBV6-5 and TRBJ2-2, with 10 nucleotides matching TRBD1. V shed 7 bases, J shed 4 bases, and the junction held 3 bases outside the gene matches. Germline assignment: CDR1 MNHEY and CDR2 SVGAGI. This CDR3 is 14 amino acids long. CDR3 amino acids: CASKRTGGTGELFF. The CDR3 DNA sequence: TGTGCCAGCAAAAGGACAGGGGGCACCGGGGAGCTGTTTTTT.

The V gene is TRBV6-1, the J gene TRBJ1-2; 10 nucleotides align to TRBD1. The CDR3 totals 15 residues. The V gene's germline CDR1 is MNHNS and CDR2 SASEGT. V was clipped by 1 base and J by 8 bases; unmatched bases: 7. DNA for the CDR3: TGTGCCAGCAGTGAAGACGACAGGGGGCGAGGAGGCTACACCTTC. It is translated as CASSEDDRGRGGYTF.

This chain joins TRBV19 and TRBJ2-7; TRBD1 might be the D (6 bases). The CDR3 is 14 residues long. V was clipped by 10 bases and J by 6 bases, with 22 bases between them. The V gene's germline CDR1 is LNHDA and CDR2 SQIVND (reference sequence). As DNA, the CDR3 is TGTGCCACCAGCGAACAGGGTGGCCGGAGCGAGCAGTACTTC. Amino acids: CATSEQGGRSEQYF.

This clone was counted once. The chain employs TRBV2 and TRBJ1-4; 7 bases agree with TRBD1. The CDR3 runs to 15 residues. J lost 8 bases, V lost 3 bases, and 9 bases had no gene match. In germline, CDR1 is SNHLY, CDR2 FYNNEI. DNA for the CDR3: TGTGCCAGCAGTGAGAGGGGGCAGGGCGGCGAAAAACTGTTTTTT. It translates to CASSERGQGGEKLFF.

The chain uses TRBV27 and TRBJ2-7; 8 nucleotides agree with TRBD2. This CDR3 region has 13 residues. V gave up 5 bases and J gave up 6 bases; unmatched junction bases: 6. Germline assignment: CDR1 MNHEY and CDR2 SMNVEV (reference sequence). CDR3 sequence: CASSPNGLAEQYF. CDR3 coding DNA: TGTGCCAGCAGTCCCAACGGACTAGCCGAGCAGTACTTC.

The V call is TRBV18, the J call TRBJ2-7; 7 positions agree with TRBD1. Germline CDR1 and CDR2: KGHSH and LQKENI. After removal of 3 bases from V and 3 bases from J, the junction contained 8 bases not matched to a gene. The CDR3 runs to 15 residues. The DNA of the CDR3 is TGTGCCAGCTCACCGTACAGGGACAGCATCTACGAGCAGTACTTC. Translation: CASSPYRDSIYEQYF.